Listed below are T cell receptor beta chains from one sample, sequenced in a study of identical twins. TCRdb re-derived calls from the 5' RACE reads in MiXCR, one entry per CDR3 protein. This table holds 240,000 or so distinct CDR3 sequences, about an eighth found once. A further study also used this sample, focusing on yellow fever vaccine responses in identical twins.

The material sequenced was memory (CD45RO+) T cells sorted from blood. These receptors came from a woman under 30 in good health. Both conserved end residues are part of each CDR3. Fields, in order: V gene, clone size, D gene, J gene, CDR3 DNA, CDR3 protein. The D gene is left open where the match is weak. Clone size appears in some rows only: once, few, many, or a class for an expanded clone.

TRBV5-5	few	.	TRBJ2-7	TGTGCCAGCAGCCACCGGGACACCCCCTACGAGCAGTACTTC	CASSHRDTPYEQYF
TRBV5-1	few	TRBD2	TRBJ2-3	TGCGCCAGCAGCAAGGGACTAGCGGGAGTAGGCCCAGATACGCAGTATTTT	CASSKGLAGVGPDTQYF
TRBV6-1	.	TRBD1	TRBJ2-5	TGTGCCAGCAGTGAAAGTCAGGGGGCCGGCCAAGAGACCCAGTACTTC	CASSESQGAGQETQYF
TRBV7-8	few	TRBD2	TRBJ2-7	TGTGCCAGCAGCGCTAGCGGGAGTTGGGGCGAGCAGTACTTC	CASSASGSWGEQYF
TRBV15	many	.	TRBJ1-2	TGTGCCACCAGCAGAGGACAACTAGCTAACTATGGCTACACCTTC	CATSRGQLANYGYTF
TRBV7-4	.	.	TRBJ1-5	TGTGCCGCCGCGCGGCCCCGTGTGGAGGCCCAGCATTTT	CAAARPRVEAQHF
TRBV5-1	few	.	TRBJ2-1	TGCGCCAGCAGCTTACAGGGTTTAGATGAGCAGTTCTTC	CASSLQGLDEQFF
TRBV20-1	few	TRBD2	TRBJ2-1	TGCAGTGCTAGAGATCTGGGGACTAGCGGGAGGATCTCCTACAATGAGCAGTTCTTC	CSARDLGTSGRISYNEQFF
TRBV4-3	few	TRBD2	TRBJ2-3	TGCGCCAGCAGCCAAGTCGGAGCGGGAGGTTTAGATACGCAGTATTTT	CASSQVGAGGLDTQYF
TRBV6-6	.	.	TRBJ2-7	TGTGCCAGCAGGACGGACGTCTCCTACGAGCAGTACTTC	CASRTDVSYEQYF
TRBV4-3	.	.	TRBJ2-3	TGCGCCAGCAGCCAGATGAGACTAAATCGTTATACGCAGTATTTT	CASSQMRLNRYTQYF
TRBV7-2	few	TRBD1	TRBJ2-5	TGTGCCAGCAGCGCAGGACAGGGTTGGGGGGAGACCCAGTACTTC	CASSAGQGWGETQYF
TRBV7-8	.	TRBD1	TRBJ2-2	TGTGCCAGCAGCTTAGTGTTCGGACAGGCCCCCGGGGAGCTGTTTTTT	CASSLVFGQAPGELFF
TRBV20-1	few	.	TRBJ2-5	TGCAGTCTTAATCCCGGCAGTCCCCAAGAGACCCAGTACTTC	CSLNPGSPQETQYF
TRBV7-2	many	TRBD1	TRBJ2-4	TGTGCCAGCAGCTTAGTACCCATACAGGGGGACATTCAGTACTTC	CASSLVPIQGDIQYF
TRBV7-9	.	.	TRBJ2-7	TGTGCCAGCAGCTTAAAGGGGGGCCCCTTTCCCTACGAGCAGTACTTC	CASSLKGGPFPYEQYF
TRBV5-6	few	.	TRBJ1-1	TGTGCCAGCAGCTCCACCCCTAGTAGGACTGAAGCTTTCTTT	CASSSTPSRTEAFF
TRBV7-9	many	.	TRBJ1-1	TGTGCCAGCAGCTCGACCACACTGAACACTGAAGCTTTCTTT	CASSSTTLNTEAFF
TRBV28	many	.	TRBJ1-3	TGTGCCAGCAGTTTCGAGATTCAGTTCTCTGGAAACACCATATATTTT	CASSFEIQFSGNTIYF
TRBV5-1	many	TRBD2	TRBJ2-1	TGCGCCAGCAGTACTAGCGAAAGCTCCTACAATGAGCAGTTCTTC	CASSTSESSYNEQFF
TRBV6-2/TRBV6-3	.	.	TRBJ2-3	TGTGCCAGCAGTCCGAGACTCGATTCTCTAGATACGCAGTATTTT	CASSPRLDSLDTQYF
TRBV11-2	few	.	TRBJ2-7	TGTGCCAGCAGATCTACCGACAGCCCCGAGCAGTACTTC	CASRSTDSPEQYF
TRBV11-3	.	.	TRBJ2-1	TGTGCCAGCAGCCAAACCCCGGGAAATGAGCAGTTCTTC	CASSQTPGNEQFF
TRBV5-1	many	TRBD1	TRBJ1-2	TGCGCCAGTGGACAGGGCGGCTATGGCTACACCTTC	CASGQGGYGYTF
TRBV11-2	few	TRBD2	TRBJ2-1	TGTGCCAGCAGCTTAGCGGGAGGGCGGGGTGAGCAGTTCTTC	CASSLAGGRGEQFF
TRBV18	.	.	TRBJ1-5	TGTGCCAGCTCACAGGAGAGTGGCAATCAGCCCCAGCATTTT	CASSQESGNQPQHF
TRBV29-1	few	.	TRBJ2-2	TGTGGGGGGGCCGATACCGGGGAGCTGTTTTTT	CGGADTGELFF
TRBV6-2/TRBV6-3	few	TRBD2	TRBJ2-7	TGTGCCAGCATAAGACTAGCGGGACACTACGAGCAGTACTTC	CASIRLAGHYEQYF
TRBV20-1	.	TRBD2	TRBJ2-5	TGCAGTGCTAGTGAGCGGGAGCGGGCCCAGTACTTC	CSASERERAQYF
TRBV6-2/TRBV6-3	few	.	TRBJ2-5	TGTGCCAGCAGTTACGGACAAGAGACCCAGTACTTC	CASSYGQETQYF
TRBV28	.	.	TRBJ2-3	TGTGCCAGCAGGGACGTATTAGATACGCAGTATTTT	CASRDVLDTQYF
TRBV3-1	few	.	TRBJ2-7	TGTGCCAGCAGCCAAGAGTCAGGGCCCCCCTACGAGCAGTACTTC	CASSQESGPPYEQYF